One and the same sample provided the 30 T cell receptor beta chains below, sequenced in a study of T-cell memory formation after mild COVID-19. Each CDR3 protein is one row after TCRdb ran MiXCR on the 5' RACE reads. Of approximately 400,000 distinct CDR3 sequences listed, approximately 24% are singletons. The sequencing sample was made of PBMCs or a T cell subset sorted from them (not recorded which). The receptors were sampled from an adult woman who had mild COVID-19 (a few samples of this study predate the infection). Cell type and time point are not known.

Only a few counts were recorded for this clonotype. The CDR3 region is CSVELLGGLKETQYF. CDR3 nucleotides: TGCAGCGTTGAACTTCTTGGGGGACTCAAAGAGACCCAGTACTTC. V usage is TRBV29-1 and J usage is TRBJ2-5; weak D call: TRBD2 (6 bases). Looked up from germline, CDR1 is SQVTM and CDR2 is ANQGSEA. The CDR3 extends over 15 amino acids. Trimming shortened V by 2 bases and J by 3 bases, and 16 bases separated the two germline ends. The full variable domain, completed using reference TRBV29-1 and TRBJ2-5, is SAVISQKPSRDICQRGTSLTIQCQVDSQVTMMFWYRQQPGQSLTLIATANQGSEATYESGFVIDKFPISRPNLTFSTLTVSNMSPEDSSIYLCSVELLGGLKETQYFGPGTRLLVL.

This clonotype occurred a few times. This rearrangement joins TRBV18 to TRBJ2-1; D is possibly TRBD1 or TRBD2 (7 bases each). V lost 5 bases and J 12 bases, leaving 23 bases between the germline ends. This CDR3 has 15 residues. Germline V gives CDR1 KGHSH, CDR2 LQKENI. In nucleotides, the CDR3 is TGTGCCAGCTCAAGCGGGACAGCCAGGAACTCGGGGCAGTTCTTC. Amino acids: CASSSGTARNSGQFF.

This clonotype was seen only a few times. The gene calls are TRBV11-2 and TRBJ2-1; possible D gene TRBD1, 6 bases. Germline lookup yields CDR1 SGHAT and CDR2 FQNNGV. The V end lost 8 bases, the J end lost 6 bases, and 11 bases lay between the germline ends. The CDR3 has 12 residues. For the CDR3, the DNA is TGTGCCAGCGCCCGGGACATCAATGAGCAGTTCTTC. This translates into CASARDINEQFF.

The V call is TRBV6-5, the J call TRBJ2-7; 8 bases are a match to TRBD1. V shed 2 bases, J shed 5 bases, and the junction held 8 bases outside the gene matches. Germline V gene data show CDR1 as MNHEY and CDR2 as SVGAGI. The CDR3 consists of 15 residues. CDR3 coding DNA: TGTGCCAGCAGTTACCGCAGGGGGCTTGTCGACGAGCAGTACTTC. It is translated as CASSYRRGLVDEQYF.

This clonotype was counted ten times or more. This rearrangement joins TRBV27 to TRBJ2-2; 7 positions match TRBD1. The germline V gene encodes CDR1 MNHEY and CDR2 SMNVEV (reference sequence). Germline trimming cut 3 bases from V and 6 bases from J; bases unmatched to any gene: 1. The CDR3 runs to 13 residues. The CDR3 sequence is CASSFQGAGELFF. The CDR3 DNA sequence: TGTGCCAGCAGTTTCCAGGGGGCCGGGGAGCTGTTTTTT.

This clonotype came up a few times. This chain connects TRBV7-9 to TRBJ2-6; tentatively, D is TRBD1 (5 bases). CDR3 length: 15 residues. CDR1 SEHNR and CDR2 FQNEAQ come from the germline V gene (reference sequence). Trimming shortened V by 2 bases and J by 3 bases, and 8 bases separated the two germline ends. This CDR3 is CASSLKGRGANVLTF. CDR3 DNA sequence: TGTGCCAGCAGCTTAAAGGGGCGTGGGGCCAACGTCCTGACTTTC.

The chain has TRBV29-1 and TRBJ1-1; no firm D call. V shed 6 bases and J shed 10 bases, with 12 bases lying between them. Germline V gene sequence: CDR1 SQVTM, CDR2 ANQGSEA. The CDR3 covers 10 residues. DNA for the CDR3: TGCAGCGTGCGAGACTTAGTAGCTTTCTTT. Translating it yields CSVRDLVAFF. Variable domain in full (rest from reference TRBV29-1 and TRBJ1-1): SAVISQKPSRDICQRGTSLTIQCQVDSQVTMMFWYRQQPGQSLTLIATANQGSEATYESGFVIDKFPISRPNLTFSTLTVSNMSPEDSSIYLCSVRDLVAFFGQGTRLTVV.

This clonotype was found a few times. The rearrangement uses TRBV9 and TRBJ2-7; D is possibly TRBD1 or TRBD2 (6 bases each). The CDR3 extends over 12 amino acids. CDR1 is SGDLS, CDR2 YYNGEE, per germline. The germline V and J ends were trimmed by 4 bases and 5 bases, with 10 bases remaining between them. The CDR3 DNA is TGTGCCAGCAGCCGAGGGGGGAACGAGCAGTACTTC. Translating it yields CASSRGGNEQYF.

This clonotype was observed a handful of times. The V gene is TRBV5-1, the J gene TRBJ2-1; TRBD2 is a possible D gene (5 bases). The CDR3 is 15 amino acids. With 1 base removed from V and 0 bases from J, the gap between germline ends came to 8 bases. Germline CDR1 is SGHRS and CDR2 is YFSETQ. CDR3 in amino acids: CASSLPSGSYNEQFF. For the CDR3, the DNA is TGCGCCAGCAGCTTGCCCAGCGGCTCCTACAATGAGCAGTTCTTC.

The CDR3 sequence: CASNPQGEETQYF. The CDR3 DNA reads TGTGCCAGCAATCCACAGGGAGAAGAGACCCAGTACTTC. This rearrangement joins TRBV6-2 or TRBV6-3 to TRBJ2-5, with D maybe TRBD1 (6 bases). Germline CDR1 MNHEY, CDR2 SVGEGT. The CDR3 spans 13 residues. Between the trimmed V and J ends, which lost 7 bases and 3 bases, there was a span of 12 bases.

In DNA form, the CDR3 reads TGTGCCAGCAGTAAGACAGGATATGGCTACACCTTC. Translated: CASSKTGYGYTF. The gene calls are TRBV12-3 or TRBV12-4 and TRBJ1-2; TRBD1 might be the D (6 bases). This CDR3 has 12 residues. Trimming took off 5 bases at V and 5 bases at J, with 9 bases between the two ends.

This clonotype occurred many times. The DNA for the CDR3 is TGTGCCAGCAGCTCCGGGACAGGGACCACTGAAGCTTTCTTT. Translated: CASSSGTGTTEAFF. The gene calls are TRBV7-9 and TRBJ1-1; 9 bases are shared with TRBD1. The CDR3 is made up of 14 amino acids. V was clipped by 4 bases and J by 4 bases; unmatched bases: 4. The germline gives CDR1 SEHNR, CDR2 FQNEAQ (reference sequence). The full variable domain, rest sourced from reference TRBV7-9 and TRBJ1-1, is DTGVSQNPRHKITKRGQNVTFRCDPISEHNRLYWYRQTLGQGPEFLTYFQNEAQLEKSRLLSDRFSAERPKGSFSTLEIQRTEQGDSAMYLCASSSGTGTTEAFFGQGTRLTVV.

On this clonotype itself: The junction does not match germline at one end; this may be a read error. V and J are TRBV2 and TRBJ2-1, with 10 nucleotides matching TRBD2. Germline V gene data show CDR1 as SNHLY and CDR2 as FYNNEI. The CDR3 covers 14 residues. The CDR3 spells CASRGLASSNEQFF. The CDR3 coding sequence is TGTGCCAGCAGGGGACTAGCGTCCTCCAATGAGCAGTTCTTC.

The CDR3 here is CSAEGTEAFF. The CDR3 bases are TGCAGTGCCGAAGGGACTGAAGCTTTCTTT. V gene TRBV20-1 combines with J gene TRBJ1-1, with unresolved D. V lost 6 bases to trimming and J lost 5 bases, with 7 bases between them. The germline V gene has CDR1 DFQATT and CDR2 SNEGSKA (reference sequence). CDR3 length: 10 amino acids.

This clonotype occurred a few times. The chain combines TRBV12-3 or TRBV12-4 with TRBJ1-1, with D maybe TRBD1 (5 bases). This CDR3 comprises 14 residues. The V gene lost 6 bases and the J gene lost 10 bases, with 21 bases spanning the gap. DNA of the CDR3: TGTGCCAGCAGAGGGGTCGGGGTCCCCGAAGGAGCTTTCTTT. Amino acid sequence: CASRGVGVPEGAFF.

The genes are TRBV20-1 and TRBJ2-3; D unclear. The CDR3 covers 15 residues. The germline CDR1 and CDR2 sequences are DFQATT and SNEGSKA (reference sequence). V was trimmed by 4 bases and J by 8 bases, leaving 22 bases between them. DNA for the CDR3: TGCAGTGCTAACGTTGCGTCTCCCAACGCTCTTACGCAGTATTTT. The encoded protein is CSANVASPNALTQYF.

This clonotype was counted between two and nine times. The chain recombines TRBV15 with TRBJ2-5, with 10 bases matching TRBD2. The CDR3 spans 16 residues. Germline CDR1 reads LNHNV; CDR2 reads YYDKDF (reference sequence). V lost 3 bases to trimming and J lost 2 bases; unmatched junction nucleotides: 6. This CDR3 is CATSSAPTSGQETQYF. CDR3 DNA: TGTGCCACCAGCAGTGCGCCGACTAGCGGGCAAGAGACCCAGTACTTC.

This clonotype was seen only a few times. The gene calls are TRBV18 and TRBJ2-2, with no clear D. V gave up 2 bases and J gave up 5 bases, with 12 bases separating them. Germline CDR1 KGHSH, CDR2 LQKENI. The CDR3 sequence is 15 residues long. The CDR3 protein is CASSPFAQLTGELFF. The CDR3 region has the DNA TGTGCCAGCTCACCATTTGCTCAGCTGACCGGGGAGCTGTTTTTT. Combining the CDR3 with reference TRBV18 and TRBJ2-2 gives the whole variable domain NAGVMQNPRHLVRRRGQEARLRCSPMKGHSHVYWYRQLPEEGLKFMVYLQKENIIDESGMPKERFSAEFPKEGPSILRIQQVVRGDSAAYFCASSPFAQLTGELFFGEGSRLTVL.

The V and J genes are TRBV9 and TRBJ1-5; no clear D gene. The length of the CDR3 is 15 residues. Germline CDR1 and CDR2: SGDLS and YYNGEE. With 3 bases removed from V and 3 bases from J, the gap between germline ends came to 13 bases. CDR3 region: CASSADEDHNQPQHF. For the CDR3, the DNA is TGTGCCAGCAGCGCGGACGAGGACCACAATCAGCCCCAGCATTTT.

This clonotype was observed a few times. Germline and junction disagree at one end, which may indicate a read error. The chain combines TRBV7-9 with TRBJ1-1; D might be TRBD1 (6 bases). The CDR3 contains 14 residues. The germline V gene has CDR1 SEHNR and CDR2 FQNEAQ (reference sequence). The CDR3 nucleotides are TGTGCCAGCAGCCGACCAAACGAAGAACAGGGAAAGGTCTTT. Amino acid sequence: CASSRPNEEQGKVF. Complete variable domain (other parts from reference TRBV7-9 and TRBJ1-1): DTGVSQNPRHKITKRGQNVTFRCDPISEHNRLYWYRQTLGQGPEFLTYFQNEAQLEKSRLLSDRFSAERPKGSFSTLEIQRTEQGDSAMYLCASSRPNEEQGKVFGQGTRLTVV.

Only a few counts were recorded for this clonotype. This rearrangement joins TRBV5-5 to TRBJ2-1; the D is unclear. CDR3 length: 13 residues. Trimming left V 4 bases short and J 6 bases short, with 11 bases between. The germline gives CDR1 SGHKS, CDR2 YYEKEE (reference sequence). This CDR3 reads CASSRSTFNEQFF. The DNA of the CDR3 is TGTGCCAGCAGCAGGAGCACGTTCAATGAGCAGTTCTTC.

The chain carries TRBV7-8 and TRBJ2-6; 11 nucleotides align to TRBD2. The length of the CDR3 is 18 residues. Trimming cost V 4 bases and J 0 bases; bases outside gene matches: 5. Germline values: CDR1 SGHVS, CDR2 FQNEAQ. The CDR3 loop reads CASSSGTSGLSGANVLTF. CDR3 in DNA: TGTGCCAGCAGCTCTGGGACTAGCGGACTCTCTGGGGCCAACGTCCTGACTTTC.

This clonotype was detected only a few times. CDR3 region: CASRTGQENTEAFF. CDR3 DNA: TGCGCCAGCCGTACAGGGCAGGAGAACACTGAAGCTTTCTTT. The chain has TRBV4-3 and TRBJ1-1; possible D gene TRBD1, 6 bases. V lost 8 bases, J lost 1 base, and 14 bases lay in between. Looked up from germline, CDR1 is LGHNA and CDR2 is YSLEER. The CDR3 has 14 residues.

This chain links TRBV24-1 with TRBJ1-1, with D possibly being TRBD1 (5 bases). V shed 5 bases and J shed 1 base, with 13 bases lying between them. This CDR3 comprises 15 residues. Germline CDR1 reads KGHDR; CDR2 reads SFDVKD. The CDR3 DNA is TGTGCCACCAGTGCTGCCGGGACGGAGAACACTGAAGCTTTCTTT. It is translated as CATSAAGTENTEAFF.

V gene TRBV12-3 or TRBV12-4 combines with J gene TRBJ1-5, with D maybe TRBD1 (6 bases). The CDR3 runs 19 residues. V lost 3 bases and J lost 0, with 21 bases in between. The chain's CDR3 is CASSFFWGQGTYSNQPQHF. The CDR3 DNA is TGTGCCAGCAGTTTTTTTTGGGGGCAGGGGACGTATAGCAATCAGCCCCAGCATTTT.

This clonotype has just a few counts. The chain couples TRBV2 to TRBJ2-7; 12 bases map to TRBD2. This CDR3 spans 16 amino acids. The J segment lost 2 bases and the V segment lost 10 bases, leaving 12 bases of the junction unmatched. From germline, CDR1 is SNHLY and CDR2 FYNNEI. The CDR3, as DNA: TGTGCCATCCTCCTCACCTCTAGCGGGGGGGCCTACGAGCAGTACTTC. Protein product: CAILLTSSGGAYEQYF. The whole variable domain, filled in from reference TRBV2 and TRBJ2-7, reads EPEVTQTPSHQVTQMGQEVILRCVPISNHLYFYWYRQILGQKVEFLVSFYNNEISEKSEIFDDQFSVERPDGSNFTLKIRSTKLEDSAMYFCAILLTSSGGAYEQYFGPGTRLTVT.

The chain combines TRBV6-1 with TRBJ1-2; TRBD1 might be the D (5 bases). The CDR3 runs 13 residues. Per germline, CDR1 MNHNS and CDR2 SASEGT. The germline V and J ends were trimmed by 6 bases and 8 bases, with 16 bases remaining between them. CDR3 DNA sequence: TGTGCCAGCAGAAAGAGAGGGACGTTCGGCTACACCTTC. Its protein is CASRKRGTFGYTF.

This clonotype was counted only a few times. This chain connects TRBV2 to TRBJ2-2; D remains ambiguous. The V gene lost 3 bases and the J gene lost 5 bases, with 10 bases spanning the gap. This CDR3 has 14 amino acids. From germline, CDR1 is SNHLY and CDR2 FYNNEI. This CDR3 is CASSDEKRTGELFF. CDR3 nucleotides: TGTGCCAGCAGTGACGAGAAGAGGACCGGGGAGCTGTTTTTT.

The J gene is TRBJ1-2, the V gene TRBV6-5, with 8 nucleotides matching TRBD1. The CDR3 has 13 residues. V dropped 6 bases and J dropped 6; count of bases not matched to a gene: 6. Looked up from germline, CDR1 is MNHEY and CDR2 is SVGAGI. This CDR3 is CASSWDRFNGYTF. CDR3 nucleotide sequence: TGTGCCAGCAGCTGGGACAGGTTTAATGGCTACACCTTC.

The chain links TRBV6-4 to TRBJ2-1; TRBD2 matches at 7 bases. V shed 6 bases and J 7 bases; nucleotides not matched to a gene: 12. CDR1 MRHNA and CDR2 SNTAGT come from the germline V gene. This CDR3 is built from 15 residues. CDR3: CASSPTGLGINEQFF. The CDR3 coding sequence is TGTGCCAGCAGCCCCACCGGACTAGGGATAAATGAGCAGTTCTTC.